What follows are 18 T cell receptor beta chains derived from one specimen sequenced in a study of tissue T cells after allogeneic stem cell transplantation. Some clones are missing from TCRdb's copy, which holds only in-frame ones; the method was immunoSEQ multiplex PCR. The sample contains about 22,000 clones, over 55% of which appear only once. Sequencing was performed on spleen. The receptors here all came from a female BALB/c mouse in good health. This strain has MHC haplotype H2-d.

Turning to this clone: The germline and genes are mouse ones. The sequenced part of the CDR3 DNA is TGTGCCAGCAGCCAAGATACCGTCTCCTATGAACAGTAC. It translates to CASSQDTVSYEQY. The complete CDR3 sequence is CASSQDTVSYEQYF. The chain is built from TRBV5 and TRBJ2-7, with no clear D. The CDR3 end falls 1 residue outside the read, so it is completed with the germline J gene. Germline V gene sequence: CDR1 LGHNA, CDR2 YNLKQL (reference sequence). V gave up 0 bases and J gave up 0 bases, with 6 bases separating them. The CDR3 has 14 residues.

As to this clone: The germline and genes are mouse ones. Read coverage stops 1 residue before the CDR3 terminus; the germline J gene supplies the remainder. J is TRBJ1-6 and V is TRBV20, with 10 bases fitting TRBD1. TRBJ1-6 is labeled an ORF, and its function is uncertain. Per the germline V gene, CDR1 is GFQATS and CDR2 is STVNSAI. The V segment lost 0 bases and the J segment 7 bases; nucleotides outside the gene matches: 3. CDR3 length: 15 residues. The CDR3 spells CGARDRTGGNSPLYF. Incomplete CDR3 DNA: TGTGGTGCTAGGGATCGGACAGGGGGAAATTCGCCCCTCTAC.

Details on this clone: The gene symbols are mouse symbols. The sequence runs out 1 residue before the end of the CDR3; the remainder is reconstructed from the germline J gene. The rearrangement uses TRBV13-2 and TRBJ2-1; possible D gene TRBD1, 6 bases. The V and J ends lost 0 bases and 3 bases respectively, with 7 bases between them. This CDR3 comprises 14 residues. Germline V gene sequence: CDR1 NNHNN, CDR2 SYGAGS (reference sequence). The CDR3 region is CASGDGTVYAEQFF. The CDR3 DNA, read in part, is TGTGCCAGCGGTGATGGGACAGTCTATGCTGAGCAGTTC.

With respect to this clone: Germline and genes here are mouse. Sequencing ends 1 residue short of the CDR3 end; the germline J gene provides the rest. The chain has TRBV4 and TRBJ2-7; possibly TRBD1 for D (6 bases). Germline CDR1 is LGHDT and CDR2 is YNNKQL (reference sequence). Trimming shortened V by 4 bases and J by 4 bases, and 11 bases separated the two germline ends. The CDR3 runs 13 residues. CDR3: CASSFRDNYEQYF. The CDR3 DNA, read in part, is TGTGCCAGCAGCTTCCGGGACAATTATGAACAGTAC.

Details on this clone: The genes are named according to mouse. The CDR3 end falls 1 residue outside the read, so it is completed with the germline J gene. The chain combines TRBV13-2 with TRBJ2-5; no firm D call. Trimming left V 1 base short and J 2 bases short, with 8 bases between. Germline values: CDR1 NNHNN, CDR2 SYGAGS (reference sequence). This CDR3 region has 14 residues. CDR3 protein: CASGDPGSQDTQYF. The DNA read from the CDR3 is TGTGCCAGCGGTGATCCAGGTTCCCAAGACACCCAGTAC.

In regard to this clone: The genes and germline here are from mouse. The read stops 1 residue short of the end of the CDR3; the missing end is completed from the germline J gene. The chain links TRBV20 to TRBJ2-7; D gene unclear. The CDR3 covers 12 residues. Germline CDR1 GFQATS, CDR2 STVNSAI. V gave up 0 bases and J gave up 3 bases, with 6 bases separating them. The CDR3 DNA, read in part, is TGTGGTGCTAGGGATCGGGTCTATGAACAGTAC. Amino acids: CGARDRVYEQY. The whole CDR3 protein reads CGARDRVYEQYF.

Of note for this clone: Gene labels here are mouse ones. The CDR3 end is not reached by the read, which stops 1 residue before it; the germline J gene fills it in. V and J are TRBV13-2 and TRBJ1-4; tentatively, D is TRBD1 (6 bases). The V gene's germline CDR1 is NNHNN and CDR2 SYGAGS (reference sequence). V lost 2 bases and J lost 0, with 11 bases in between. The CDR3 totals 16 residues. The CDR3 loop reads CASGEPGQFSNERLFF. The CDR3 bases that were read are TGTGCCAGCGGTGAACCGGGACAATTTTCCAACGAAAGATTATTT.

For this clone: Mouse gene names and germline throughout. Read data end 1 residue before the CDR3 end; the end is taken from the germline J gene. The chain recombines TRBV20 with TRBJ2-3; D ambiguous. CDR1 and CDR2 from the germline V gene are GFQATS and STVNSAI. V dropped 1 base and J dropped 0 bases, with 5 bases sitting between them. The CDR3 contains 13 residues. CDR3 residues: CGARVGSAETLYF. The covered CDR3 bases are TGTGGTGCTAGGGTGGGTAGTGCAGAAACGCTGTAT.

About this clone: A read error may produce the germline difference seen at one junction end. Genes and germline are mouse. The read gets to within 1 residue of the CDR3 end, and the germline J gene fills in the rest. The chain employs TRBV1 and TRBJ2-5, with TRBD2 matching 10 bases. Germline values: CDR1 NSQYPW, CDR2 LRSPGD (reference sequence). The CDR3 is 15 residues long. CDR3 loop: CTCSPDWGDQDTQYF. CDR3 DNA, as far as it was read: TGCACCTGCAGTCCAGACTGGGGGGACCAAGACACCCAGTAC.

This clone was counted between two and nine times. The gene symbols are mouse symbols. CDR3 in amino acids: CAWSLGLGEQYF. Partial CDR3 DNA: TGTGCCTGGAGTCTAGGACTGGGGGAACAGTAC. This chain uses TRBV31 with TRBJ2-7; TRBD2 agrees at 9 bases. The CDR3 end falls 1 residue outside the read, so it is completed with the germline J gene. J gave up 7 bases and V 0 bases, and 1 base lay outside the gene matches. This CDR3 is built from 12 residues. Germline CDR1 is GKSSPN and CDR2 is SITVG.

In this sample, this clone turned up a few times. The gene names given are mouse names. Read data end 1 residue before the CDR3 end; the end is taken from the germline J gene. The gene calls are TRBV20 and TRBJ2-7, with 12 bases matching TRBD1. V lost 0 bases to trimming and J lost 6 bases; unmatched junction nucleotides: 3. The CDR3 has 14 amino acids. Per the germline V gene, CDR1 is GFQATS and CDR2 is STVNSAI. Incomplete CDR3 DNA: TGTGGTGCTAGGGACCGGGACAGGGGGCTTGAACAGTAC. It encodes CGARDRDRGLEQY. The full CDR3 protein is CGARDRDRGLEQYF.

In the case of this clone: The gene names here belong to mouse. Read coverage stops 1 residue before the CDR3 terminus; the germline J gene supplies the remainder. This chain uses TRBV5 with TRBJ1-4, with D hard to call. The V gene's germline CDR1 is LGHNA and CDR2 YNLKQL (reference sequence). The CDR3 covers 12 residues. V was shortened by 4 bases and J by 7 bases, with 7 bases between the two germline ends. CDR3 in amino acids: CASSLPGERLFF. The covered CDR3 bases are TGTGCCAGCAGCCTCCCAGGCGAAAGATTATTT.

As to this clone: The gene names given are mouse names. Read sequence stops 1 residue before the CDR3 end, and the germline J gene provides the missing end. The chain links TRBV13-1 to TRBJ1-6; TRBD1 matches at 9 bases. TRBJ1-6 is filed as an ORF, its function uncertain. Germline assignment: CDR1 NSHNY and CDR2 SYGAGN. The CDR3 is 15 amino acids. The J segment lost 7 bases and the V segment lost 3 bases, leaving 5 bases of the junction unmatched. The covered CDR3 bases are TGTGCCAGCAGTGGGGGACAGGGAGGGAATTCGCCCCTCTAC. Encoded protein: CASSGGQGGNSPLY. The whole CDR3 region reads CASSGGQGGNSPLYF.

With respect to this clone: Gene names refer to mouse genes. The CDR3 loop reads CASSWDISNTEVFF. Partial CDR3 DNA: TGTGCCAGCAGCTGGGACATCTCAAACACAGAAGTCTTC. V gene TRBV4 combines with J gene TRBJ1-1; perhaps TRBD1 as D (6 bases). Read data end 1 residue before the CDR3 end; the end is taken from the germline J gene. The V gene lost 4 bases and the J gene lost 0 bases, with 9 bases spanning the gap. CDR1 and CDR2 (germline): LGHDT, YNNKQL (reference sequence). The CDR3 has 14 residues.

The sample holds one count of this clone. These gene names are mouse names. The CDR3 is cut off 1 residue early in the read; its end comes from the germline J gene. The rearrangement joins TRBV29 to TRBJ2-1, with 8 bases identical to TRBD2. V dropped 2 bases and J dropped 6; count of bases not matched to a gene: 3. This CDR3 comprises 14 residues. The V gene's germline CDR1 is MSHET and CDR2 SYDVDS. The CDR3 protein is CASSLGGAFAEQFF. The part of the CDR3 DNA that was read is TGTGCTAGCAGTTTAGGGGGGGCGTTTGCTGAGCAGTTC.

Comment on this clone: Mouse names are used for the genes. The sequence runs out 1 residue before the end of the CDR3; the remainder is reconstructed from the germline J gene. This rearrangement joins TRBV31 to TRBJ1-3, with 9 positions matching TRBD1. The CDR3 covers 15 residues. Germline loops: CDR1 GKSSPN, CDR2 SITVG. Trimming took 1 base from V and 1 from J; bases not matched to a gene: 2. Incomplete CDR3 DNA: TGTGCCTGGAGTCCGGGACAGGGATCTGGAAATACGCTCTAT. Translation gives CAWSPGQGSGNTLY. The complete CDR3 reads CAWSPGQGSGNTLYF.

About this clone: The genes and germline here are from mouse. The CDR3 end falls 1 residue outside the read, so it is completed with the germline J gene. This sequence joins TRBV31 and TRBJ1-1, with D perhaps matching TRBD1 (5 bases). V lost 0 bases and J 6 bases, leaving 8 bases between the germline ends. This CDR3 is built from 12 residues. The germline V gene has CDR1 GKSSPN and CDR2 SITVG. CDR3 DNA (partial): TGTGCCTGGAGTCTCCAGGGCCCAGAAGTCTTC. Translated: CAWSLQGPEVF. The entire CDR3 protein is CAWSLQGPEVFF.

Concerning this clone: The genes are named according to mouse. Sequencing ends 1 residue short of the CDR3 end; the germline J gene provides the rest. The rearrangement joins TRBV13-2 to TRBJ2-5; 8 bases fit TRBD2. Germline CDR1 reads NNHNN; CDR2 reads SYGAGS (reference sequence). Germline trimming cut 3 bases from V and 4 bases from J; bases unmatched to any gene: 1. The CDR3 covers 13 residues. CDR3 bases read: TGTGCCAGCGGTGGGACTGGGAAAGACACCCAGTAC. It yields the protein CASGGTGKDTQY. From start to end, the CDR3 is CASGGTGKDTQYF.